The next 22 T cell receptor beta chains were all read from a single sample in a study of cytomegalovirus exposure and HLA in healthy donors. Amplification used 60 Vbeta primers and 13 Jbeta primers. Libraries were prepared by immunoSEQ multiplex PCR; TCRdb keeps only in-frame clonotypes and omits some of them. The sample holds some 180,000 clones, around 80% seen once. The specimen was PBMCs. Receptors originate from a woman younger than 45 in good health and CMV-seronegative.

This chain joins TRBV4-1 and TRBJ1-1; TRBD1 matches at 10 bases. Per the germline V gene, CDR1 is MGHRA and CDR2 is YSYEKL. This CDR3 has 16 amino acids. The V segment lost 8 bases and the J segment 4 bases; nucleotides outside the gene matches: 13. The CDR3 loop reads CASARTGGMGGTEAFF. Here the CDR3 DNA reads TGCGCCAGCGCGAGGACAGGGGGTATGGGGGGCACTGAAGCTTTCTTT.

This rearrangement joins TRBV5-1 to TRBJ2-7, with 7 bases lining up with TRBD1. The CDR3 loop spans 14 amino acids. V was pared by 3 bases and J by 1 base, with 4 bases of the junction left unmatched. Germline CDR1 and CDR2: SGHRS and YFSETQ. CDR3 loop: CASSSGQISYEQYF. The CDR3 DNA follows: TGCGCCAGCAGCTCGGGACAGATTTCCTACGAGCAGTACTTC.

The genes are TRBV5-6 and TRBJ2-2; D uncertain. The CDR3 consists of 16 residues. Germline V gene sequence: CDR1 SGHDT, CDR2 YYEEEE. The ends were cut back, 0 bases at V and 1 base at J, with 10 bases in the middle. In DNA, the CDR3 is TGTGCCAGCAGCTTGGGCCATGGGCGGAACACCGGGGAGCTGTTTTTT. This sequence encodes CASSLGHGRNTGELFF. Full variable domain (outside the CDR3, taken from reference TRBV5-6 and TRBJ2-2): DAGVTQSPTHLIKTRGQQVTLRCSPKSGHDTVSWYQQALGQGPQFIFQYYEEEERQRGNFPDRFSGHQFPNYSSELNVNALLLGDSALYLCASSLGHGRNTGELFFGEGSRLTVL.

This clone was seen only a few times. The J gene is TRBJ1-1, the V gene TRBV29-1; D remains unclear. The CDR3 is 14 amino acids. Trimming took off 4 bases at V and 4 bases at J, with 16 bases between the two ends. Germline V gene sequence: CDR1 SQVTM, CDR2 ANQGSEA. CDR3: CSVVSRVSGTEAFF. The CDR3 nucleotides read TGCAGCGTTGTATCACGGGTGTCTGGCACTGAAGCTTTCTTT.

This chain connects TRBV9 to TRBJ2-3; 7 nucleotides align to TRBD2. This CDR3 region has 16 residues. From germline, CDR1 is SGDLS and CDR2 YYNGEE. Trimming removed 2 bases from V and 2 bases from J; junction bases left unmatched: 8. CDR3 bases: TGTGCCAGCAGCGTCGGGGGGAGATCCCCCACAGATACGCAGTATTTT. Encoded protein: CASSVGGRSPTDTQYF.

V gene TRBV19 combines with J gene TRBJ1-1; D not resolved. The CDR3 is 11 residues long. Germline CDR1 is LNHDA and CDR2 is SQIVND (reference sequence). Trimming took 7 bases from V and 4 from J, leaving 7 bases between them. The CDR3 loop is CASTSLTEAFF. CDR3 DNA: TGTGCCAGTACGTCCCTCACTGAAGCTTTCTTT.

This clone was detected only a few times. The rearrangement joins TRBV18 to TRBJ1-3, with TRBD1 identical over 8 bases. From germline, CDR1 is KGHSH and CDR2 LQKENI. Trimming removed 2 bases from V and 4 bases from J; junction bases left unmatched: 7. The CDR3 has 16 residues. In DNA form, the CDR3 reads TGTGCCAGCTCACCAATGCAGGGGGCGCGAGGAAACACCATATATTTT. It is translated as CASSPMQGARGNTIYF. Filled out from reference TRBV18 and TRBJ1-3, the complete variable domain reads NAGVMQNPRHLVRRRGQEARLRCSPMKGHSHVYWYRQLPEEGLKFMVYLQKENIIDESGMPKERFSAEFPKEGPSILRIQQVVRGDSAAYFCASSPMQGARGNTIYFGEGSWLTVV.

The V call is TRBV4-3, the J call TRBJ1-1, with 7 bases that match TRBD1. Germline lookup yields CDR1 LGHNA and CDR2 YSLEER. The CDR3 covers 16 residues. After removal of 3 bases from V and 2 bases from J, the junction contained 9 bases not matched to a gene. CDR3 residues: CASSQGDRSYNTEAFF. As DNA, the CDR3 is TGCGCCAGCAGCCAGGGGGACAGATCCTACAACACTGAAGCTTTCTTT.

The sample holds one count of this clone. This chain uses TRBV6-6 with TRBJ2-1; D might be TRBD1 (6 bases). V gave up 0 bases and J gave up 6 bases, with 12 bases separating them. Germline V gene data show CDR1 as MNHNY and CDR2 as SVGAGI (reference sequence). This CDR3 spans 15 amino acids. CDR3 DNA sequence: TGTGCCAGCAGTTACTCGAGAGCAGGGGCCAATGAGCAGTTCTTC. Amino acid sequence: CASSYSRAGANEQFF.

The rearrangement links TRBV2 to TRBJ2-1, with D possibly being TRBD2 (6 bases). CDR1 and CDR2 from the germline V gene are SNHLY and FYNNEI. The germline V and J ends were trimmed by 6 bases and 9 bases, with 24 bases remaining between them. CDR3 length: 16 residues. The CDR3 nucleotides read TGTGCCAGCAGCCCGTTCGGACTACGAGGTGTAAGTGAGCAGTTCTTC. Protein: CASSPFGLRGVSEQFF.

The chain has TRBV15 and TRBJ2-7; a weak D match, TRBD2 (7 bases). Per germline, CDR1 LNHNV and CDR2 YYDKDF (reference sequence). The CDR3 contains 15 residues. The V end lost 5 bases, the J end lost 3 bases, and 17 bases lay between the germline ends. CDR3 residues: CATSRGGGSVYEQYF. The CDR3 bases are TGTGCCACCAGCCGGGGAGGGGGGAGCGTCTACGAGCAGTACTTC.

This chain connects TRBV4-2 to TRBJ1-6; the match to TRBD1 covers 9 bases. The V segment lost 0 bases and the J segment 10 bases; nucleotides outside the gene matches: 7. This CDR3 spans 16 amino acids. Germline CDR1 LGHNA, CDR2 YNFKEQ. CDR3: CASSQDRGQGRSPLHF. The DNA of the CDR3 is TGTGCCAGCAGCCAAGATCGGGGACAGGGCCGATCACCCCTCCACTTT.

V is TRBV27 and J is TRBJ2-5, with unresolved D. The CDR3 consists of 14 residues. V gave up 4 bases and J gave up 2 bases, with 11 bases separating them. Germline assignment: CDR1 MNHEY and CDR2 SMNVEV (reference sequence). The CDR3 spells CASSSLQEQETQYF. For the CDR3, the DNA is TGTGCCAGCAGTTCTCTCCAGGAACAAGAGACCCAGTACTTC.

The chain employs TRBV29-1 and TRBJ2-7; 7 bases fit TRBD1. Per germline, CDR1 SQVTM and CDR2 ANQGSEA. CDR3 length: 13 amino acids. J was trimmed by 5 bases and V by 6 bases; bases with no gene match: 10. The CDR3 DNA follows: TGCAGCGTCCAAAAAGACAGGGTAAACGAGCAGTACTTC. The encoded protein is CSVQKDRVNEQYF.

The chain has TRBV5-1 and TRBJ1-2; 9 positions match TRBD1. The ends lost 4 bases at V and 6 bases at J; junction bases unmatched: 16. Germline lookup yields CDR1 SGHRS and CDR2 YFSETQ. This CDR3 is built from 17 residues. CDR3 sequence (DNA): TGCGCCAGCAGCCTGAACAGGCCTACAGGGGGCAGGGATGGCTACACCTTC. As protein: CASSLNRPTGGRDGYTF.

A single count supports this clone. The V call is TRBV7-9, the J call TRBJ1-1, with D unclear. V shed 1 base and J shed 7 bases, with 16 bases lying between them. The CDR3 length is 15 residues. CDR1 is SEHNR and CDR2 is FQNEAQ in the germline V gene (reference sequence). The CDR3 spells CASSLGSGLALEAFF. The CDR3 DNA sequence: TGTGCCAGCAGCTTAGGTTCAGGCCTCGCCCTTGAAGCTTTCTTT.

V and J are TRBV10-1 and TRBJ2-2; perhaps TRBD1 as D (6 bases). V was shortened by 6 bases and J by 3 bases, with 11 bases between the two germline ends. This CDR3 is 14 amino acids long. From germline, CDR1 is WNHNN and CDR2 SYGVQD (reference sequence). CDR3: CASRTDSDTGELFF. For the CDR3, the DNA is TGCGCCAGCAGGACGGACAGTGACACCGGGGAGCTGTTTTTT.

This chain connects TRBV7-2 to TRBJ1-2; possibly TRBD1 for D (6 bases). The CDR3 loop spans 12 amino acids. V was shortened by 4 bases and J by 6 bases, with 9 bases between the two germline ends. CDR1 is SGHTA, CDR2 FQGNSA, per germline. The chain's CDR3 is CASSYRDHGYTF. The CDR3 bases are TGTGCCAGCAGCTACAGGGATCATGGCTACACCTTC.

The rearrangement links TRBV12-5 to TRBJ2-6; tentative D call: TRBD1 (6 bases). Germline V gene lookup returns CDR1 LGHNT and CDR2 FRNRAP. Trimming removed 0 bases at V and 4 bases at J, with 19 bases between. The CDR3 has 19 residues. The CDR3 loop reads CASGLVWGRAATGANVLTF. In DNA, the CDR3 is TGTGCTAGTGGTTTGGTTTGGGGGCGGGCGGCGACGGGGGCCAACGTCCTGACTTTC.

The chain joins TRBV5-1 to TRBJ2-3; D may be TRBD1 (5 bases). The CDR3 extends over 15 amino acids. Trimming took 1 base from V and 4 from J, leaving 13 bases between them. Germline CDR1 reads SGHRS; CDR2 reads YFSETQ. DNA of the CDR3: TGCGCCAGCAGCTTGCAGGGTTCCATCTCAGATACGCAGTATTTT. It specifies CASSLQGSISDTQYF. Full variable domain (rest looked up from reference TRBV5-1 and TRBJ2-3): KAGVTQTPRYLIKTRGQQVTLSCSPISGHRSVSWYQQTPGQGLQFLFEYFSETQRNKGNFPGRFSGRQFSNSRSEMNVSTLELGDSALYLCASSLQGSISDTQYFGPGTRLTVL.

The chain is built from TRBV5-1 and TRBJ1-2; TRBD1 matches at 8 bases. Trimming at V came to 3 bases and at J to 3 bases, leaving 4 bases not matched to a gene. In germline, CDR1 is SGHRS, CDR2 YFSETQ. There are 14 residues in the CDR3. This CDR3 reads CASSSTGADYGYTF. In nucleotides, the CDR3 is TGCGCCAGCAGCTCGACAGGGGCGGACTATGGCTACACCTTC.

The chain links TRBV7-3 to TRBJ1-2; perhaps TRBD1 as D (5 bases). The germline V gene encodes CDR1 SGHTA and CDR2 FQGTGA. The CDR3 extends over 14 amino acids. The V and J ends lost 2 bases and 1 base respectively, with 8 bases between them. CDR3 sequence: CASSLGQGNYGYTF. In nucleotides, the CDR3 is TGTGCCAGCAGCTTAGGGCAGGGTAACTATGGCTACACCTTC.